Listed here is a single TCR beta chain. Its antigen is unidentified. This specimen belongs to a study of human T cells and chemical hapten exposure. Study-wide background: Upper inner arm skin measuring around 2 cm by around 2 cm received 2% DPC for sensitization. Whole-study findings and limits: Versus controls, expanded TCRs had significantly more large CDR3 similarity clusters.

Time point noted: patch test 1, 2 weeks after DPC sensitization. Specified treatment: therapeutic diphenylcyclopropenone sensitization with weekly scalp DPC. MiXCR, applied by TCRdb to the RACE reads, yields one record per CDR3 protein. The sample gives over 65,000 distinct CDR3 sequences, about 10% of which show up once; approximately 4% is in the top ten. The receptor's source is a woman aged 45-60 years with alopecia areata. Some clones in this sample may be carry-over from other donors' samples. This material consisted of whole blood, taken in connection with sensitization to the hapten diphenylcyclopropenone (DPC).

CDR3 coding DNA: TGTGCCAGCAGCCAAGAAAGATTAGCCAAAAACATTCAGTACTTC. Protein product: CASSQERLAKNIQYF. The chain joins TRBV14 to TRBJ2-4; D is ambiguous. The length of the CDR3 is 15 residues. Looked up from germline, CDR1 is SGHDN and CDR2 is FVKESK. V lost 0 bases, J lost 0 bases, and 6 bases lay in between.